This T cell receptor beta chain was sequenced during a study of T cells after yellow fever vaccination. Production of TCR cDNA was by 5'RACE template switching, which also added a universal primer site and UMIs. TCRdb analysed the 5' RACE reads with MiXCR anew, one entry per CDR3 protein. This sample has some 670,000 distinct CDR3 sequences, with more than 9% found just once. Study-level findings and limits: Abundant clonotypes from the bulk population could have been carried over as contaminants into FACS-sorted repertoires. The secondary response was weaker but peaked faster, day 5 versus 15.

The CDR3 is made up of 15 amino acids. The germline V and J ends were trimmed by 1 base and 5 bases, with 14 bases remaining between them. Germline CDR1 is LGHNA and CDR2 is YNFKEQ. To note about this clonotype: Its antigen is not identified.

The clonotype comes from a man younger than 40 who received the YFV17D yellow fever vaccine. The genes are TRBV4-2 and TRBJ2-5; D call uncertain. The sample here was PBMCs, taken on the day of the yellow fever booster vaccination. Here the CDR3 reads CASSQGRRVVETQYF. CDR3 in DNA: TGTGCCAGCAGCCAAGGTCGTAGGGTAGTGGAGACCCAGTACTTC.